Below are 28 T cell receptor beta chains sequenced from a single sample in a study of post-analysis software for immune sequencing data. Their antigen targets remain unknown. Study outcomes and limitations: Controls showed lower frequencies than patients for a handful of TRBV segments, and TRBV5-6, TRBV5-1 and TRBV20-1 were among these.

Unique molecular identifiers had been added to the TCR beta cDNA libraries. TCRdb fed the PCR reads into MiXCR, producing one record per CDR3 protein. This sample has some 370,000 distinct CDR3 sequences, with roughly 35% found just once. Sequencing was performed on blood. The receptors were gathered from a girl aged 10-17 years with multiple sclerosis.

This clonotype was detected ten times or more. The rearrangement uses TRBV20-1 and TRBJ2-5; 8 bases align to TRBD2. This CDR3 comprises 12 residues. Germline V CDR1 and CDR2: DFQATT, SNEGSKA (reference sequence). V lost 3 bases, J lost 4 bases, and 1 base stayed unmatched. CDR3 nucleotides: TGCAGTGCTAGTAGCGGGGCAGAGACCCAGTACTTC. This translates into CSASSGAETQYF.

Only a few counts were recorded for this clonotype. The chain couples TRBV5-1 to TRBJ2-7, with 7 bases lining up with TRBD1. V dropped 0 bases and J dropped 7; count of bases not matched to a gene: 10. The CDR3 runs 15 residues. The germline gives CDR1 SGHRS, CDR2 YFSETQ. The CDR3 region has the DNA TGCGCCAGCAGCTTGGTCACGGGACAGCCAGGAGAGCAGTACTTC. Protein product: CASSLVTGQPGEQYF.

The gene calls are TRBV9 and TRBJ1-1; weak D call: TRBD1 (6 bases). CDR1 is SGDLS and CDR2 is YYNGEE in the germline V gene. This CDR3 contains 15 residues. V lost 0 bases and J 4 bases, leaving 13 bases between the germline ends. This CDR3 is CASSVDQGSGTEAFF. In DNA, the CDR3 is TGTGCCAGCAGCGTAGATCAGGGGTCGGGCACTGAAGCTTTCTTT. The whole variable domain, filled in from reference TRBV9 and TRBJ1-1, reads DSGVTQTPKHLITATGQRVTLRCSPRSGDLSVYWYQQSLDQGLQFLIQYYNGEERAKGNILERFSAQQFPDLHSELNLSSLELGDSALYFCASSVDQGSGTEAFFGQGTRLTVV.

The chain employs TRBV10-2 and TRBJ1-2; TRBD1 might be the D (5 bases). Germline V lookup: CDR1 WSHSY, CDR2 SAAADI. The CDR3 covers 15 residues. Deletions cut 0 bases from V and 4 bases from J, with 12 bases between. In nucleotides, the CDR3 is TGCGCCAGCAGTGAGTCGGGCAGGGAGAGCTATGGCTACACCTTC. Its translation is CASSESGRESYGYTF.

In this sample, this clonotype turned up many times. J is TRBJ2-1 and V is TRBV29-1; 7 bases map to TRBD2. Germline V gene data show CDR1 as SQVTM and CDR2 as ANQGSEA. The length of the CDR3 is 14 residues. Trimming took 7 bases from V and 3 from J; bases not matched to a gene: 9. The CDR3 region is CSATGERGYNEQFF. The CDR3 DNA reads as TGCAGCGCCACCGGGGAGCGGGGCTACAATGAGCAGTTCTTC.

J is TRBJ2-7 and V is TRBV27, with 9 positions matching TRBD2. CDR1 is MNHEY, CDR2 SMNVEV, per germline (reference sequence). This CDR3 is built from 14 residues. Losses at the gene ends were 5 bases for V and 2 bases for J; bases not matched to a gene: 4. The CDR3 DNA reads TGTGCCAGCAGTCCACTAGCGGGCCCCTACGAGCAGTACTTC. Protein product: CASSPLAGPYEQYF.

This chain joins TRBV29-1 and TRBJ2-3; 8 nucleotides align to TRBD2. Germline loops: CDR1 SQVTM, CDR2 ANQGSEA. The CDR3 is 14 residues long. The CDR3 nucleotides are TGCGGCTCATGGAGCGGGGGAAGCACAGATACGCAGTATTTT. This gives the protein CGSWSGGSTDTQYF.

This clonotype has a handful of counts. This sequence joins TRBV11-2 and TRBJ2-3, with D possibly matching TRBD1 (6 bases). Germline V CDR1 and CDR2: SGHAT, FQNNGV. This CDR3 is 12 amino acids long. V was trimmed by 8 bases and J by 6 bases, leaving 12 bases between them. The CDR3 loop reads CASFGGSDTQYF. CDR3 nucleotide sequence: TGTGCCAGCTTTGGGGGCTCGGATACGCAGTATTTT.

The chain combines TRBV12-3 or TRBV12-4 with TRBJ1-6; 9 nucleotides align to TRBD1. This CDR3 has 15 amino acids. V gave up 6 bases and J gave up 9 bases; unmatched junction bases: 9. The CDR3 spells CASSQGQGTSSPLHF. The CDR3 region has the DNA TGTGCCAGCAGCCAGGGACAGGGTACGAGTTCACCCCTCCACTTT.

A few counts support this clonotype. J is TRBJ2-7 and V is TRBV5-1, with D perhaps TRBD1 (5 bases). This CDR3 comprises 17 residues. The V end was cut by 0 bases, the J end by 4 bases, with 20 bases between. CDR1 is SGHRS, CDR2 YFSETQ, per germline. CDR3 in DNA: TGCGCCAGCAGCTTGGCCCGTGCGACAGAACCCTCTTACGAGCAGTACTTC. The encoded protein is CASSLARATEPSYEQYF.

The chain joins TRBV9 to TRBJ2-2; D possibly corresponds to TRBD2 (6 bases). Germline assignment: CDR1 SGDLS and CDR2 YYNGEE. Trimming took off 4 bases at V and 6 bases at J, with 10 bases between the two ends. The CDR3 is made up of 13 amino acids. DNA of the CDR3: TGTGCCAGCAGCTCTAGCGTTCCCGGGGAGCTGTTTTTT. Its protein product is CASSSSVPGELFF.

This chain joins TRBV27 and TRBJ2-3; D gene unclear. Germline V lookup: CDR1 MNHEY, CDR2 SMNVEV (reference sequence). The CDR3 consists of 12 residues. With 0 bases removed from V and 8 bases from J, the gap between germline ends came to 6 bases. CDR3: CASSLSMGTQYF. In DNA form, the CDR3 reads TGTGCCAGCAGTTTATCGATGGGTACGCAGTATTTT.

V usage is TRBV10-3 and J usage is TRBJ2-3; the D gene is possibly TRBD2 (6 bases). The CDR3 runs 15 residues. Per germline, CDR1 ENHRY and CDR2 SYGVKD. The V and J ends lost 0 bases and 3 bases respectively, with 10 bases between them. The CDR3 loop is CAISESGEETDTQYF. The CDR3 coding sequence is TGTGCCATCAGTGAGTCAGGGGAGGAGACAGATACGCAGTATTTT.

The V gene is TRBV7-9, the J gene TRBJ2-5, with TRBD1 as a possible D gene (5 bases). V lost 3 bases and J 7 bases, leaving 12 bases between the germline ends. Per germline, CDR1 SEHNR and CDR2 FQNEAQ (reference sequence). This CDR3 is 13 amino acids long. CDR3 loop: CASSFGAGRTQYF. The CDR3 DNA is TGTGCCAGCAGCTTTGGTGCAGGGCGGACCCAGTACTTC.

This clonotype was seen a single time. This rearrangement joins TRBV7-8 to TRBJ2-5, with D unresolved. CDR1 SGHVS and CDR2 FQNEAQ come from the germline V gene. Trimming took off 5 bases at V and 5 bases at J, with 9 bases between the two ends. The CDR3 has 12 residues. The DNA for the CDR3 is TGTGCCAGCAGCGCCCGTTGGGAGACCCAGTACTTC. It specifies CASSARWETQYF.

In its sample, this clonotype was seen a few times. The V and J genes are TRBV3-1 and TRBJ2-7, with a possible D match to TRBD1 (5 bases). V lost 0 bases and J lost 0, with 9 bases in between. The V gene's germline CDR1 is LGHDT and CDR2 YNNKEL (reference sequence). This CDR3 is built from 15 residues. As DNA, the CDR3 is TGTGCCAGCAGCCAAGAGAGGACACTCTCCTACGAGCAGTACTTC. This encodes CASSQERTLSYEQYF.

Regarding this clonotype: One base away lies a much larger clone, so this may be a sequencing read error. The rearrangement joins TRBV29-1 to TRBJ2-7; possibly TRBD1 for D (6 bases). This CDR3 region has 12 residues. CDR1 SQVTM and CDR2 ANQGSEA come from the germline V gene. Between the trimmed V and J ends, which lost 7 bases and 12 bases, there was a span of 22 bases. CDR3 amino acids: CSAGTTQETRYF. CDR3 DNA sequence: TGCAGCGCTGGGACAACCCAAGAGACCCGGTACTTC.

This clonotype has only a few counts. This sequence joins TRBV5-1 and TRBJ2-7, with TRBD1 matching 7 bases. This CDR3 spans 15 amino acids. Germline CDR1 SGHRS, CDR2 YFSETQ. J was trimmed by 1 base and V by 5 bases; bases with no gene match: 9. CDR3 sequence reads: CASSLRTGFSYEQYF. The CDR3 DNA sequence: TGCGCCAGCAGTCTAAGGACAGGATTTTCCTACGAGCAGTACTTC.

This clonotype was found many times. The chain is built from TRBV7-6 and TRBJ2-7; D gene ambiguous. V was pared by 0 bases and J by 1 base, with 7 bases between. The CDR3 contains 14 residues. In germline, CDR1 is SGHVS, CDR2 FNYEAQ. CDR3 DNA sequence: TGTGCCAGCAGCTTAGCTGGGCAGTCCTACGAGCAGTACTTC. This gives the protein CASSLAGQSYEQYF.

About this clonotype itself: Compared with germline, one end of the junction differs, possibly owing to a read error. The V and J genes are TRBV20-1 and TRBJ1-2; D might be TRBD1 (5 bases). This CDR3 contains 13 residues. CDR1 is DFQATT and CDR2 is SNEGSKA in the germline V gene (reference sequence). CDR3 bases: TGCAGTGCTAGAGGGGGGTTATGGGATGGCGACACCTTC. Translated, it gives CSARGGLWDGDTF.

The chain recombines TRBV3-1 with TRBJ1-6; no firm D call. Trimming left V 1 base short and J 8 bases short, with 9 bases between. The CDR3 contains 14 residues. Germline V gene sequence: CDR1 LGHDT, CDR2 YNNKEL (reference sequence). The CDR3 sequence: CASSQAPRDSPLHF. CDR3 nucleotides: TGTGCCAGCAGCCAAGCCCCCCGGGATTCACCCCTCCACTTT.

V and J are TRBV6-5 and TRBJ1-4, with 7 nucleotides matching TRBD1. Trimming removed 3 bases from V and 7 bases from J; junction bases left unmatched: 8. Germline V gives CDR1 MNHEY, CDR2 SVGAGI. The length of the CDR3 is 15 residues. Here the CDR3 DNA reads TGTGCCAGCAGTTATACGACAGGGACGGGTGAAAAACTGTTTTTT. Translating it yields CASSYTTGTGEKLFF.

This clonotype has more than one count but fewer than ten. This chain joins TRBV20-1 and TRBJ2-5, with TRBD2 matching 7 bases. Trimming cost V 6 bases and J 0 bases; bases outside gene matches: 10. Germline CDR1 is DFQATT and CDR2 is SNEGSKA (reference sequence). The CDR3 spans 15 residues. CDR3 protein: CSAPAASGYQETQYF. The CDR3 DNA is TGCAGTGCCCCGGCGGCTAGCGGTTACCAAGAGACCCAGTACTTC.

This clonotype was observed a few times. The chain is built from TRBV4-1 and TRBJ1-5, with 9 nucleotides matching TRBD1. The CDR3 length is 15 residues. From germline, CDR1 is MGHRA and CDR2 YSYEKL. J gave up 1 base and V 4 bases, and 2 bases lay outside the gene matches. CDR3 loop: CASSLGTGSNQPQHF. CDR3 DNA sequence: TGCGCCAGCAGCCTTGGGACAGGGAGCAATCAGCCCCAGCATTTT.

This clonotype has just a few counts. The chain links TRBV7-9 to TRBJ1-2, with 8 positions matching TRBD1. This CDR3 region has 15 residues. Germline V gene sequence: CDR1 SEHNR, CDR2 FQNEAQ (reference sequence). V was pared by 2 bases and J by 6 bases, with 8 bases of the junction left unmatched. The CDR3 nucleotides read TGTGCCAGCAGCTTACAGGGGGCGCAAAATCATGGCTACACCTTC. Protein: CASSLQGAQNHGYTF.

The chain joins TRBV5-5 to TRBJ1-1; D is perhaps TRBD1 (5 bases). CDR1 and CDR2 (germline): SGHKS, YYEKEE (reference sequence). V shed 0 bases and J shed 4 bases, with 13 bases lying between them. The CDR3 has 15 amino acids. The CDR3 DNA is TGTGCCAGCAGCTTGGTGGTTCGGGGGGGCACTGAAGCTTTCTTT. It yields the protein CASSLVVRGGTEAFF.

V usage is TRBV6-1 and J usage is TRBJ2-7; the D call may be TRBD1 or TRBD2 (5 bases each). Germline loops: CDR1 MNHNS, CDR2 SASEGT. CDR3 length: 19 residues. Trimming took off 7 bases at V and 2 bases at J, with 30 bases between the two ends. CDR3 region: CASIKRGRQTRVPTYEQYF. The CDR3, as DNA: TGTGCCAGCATCAAACGGGGACGACAAACAAGGGTTCCTACCTACGAGCAGTACTTC.

The chain links TRBV6-6 to TRBJ1-6; 12 nucleotides match TRBD1. The CDR3 spans 16 residues. After removal of 1 base from V and 11 bases from J, the junction contained 6 bases not matched to a gene. The V gene's germline CDR1 is MNHNY and CDR2 SVGAGI (reference sequence). The CDR3 protein is CASSYYGTGGRTPLHF. The CDR3 DNA follows: TGTGCCAGCAGTTACTACGGGACAGGGGGCCGAACACCCCTCCACTTT.